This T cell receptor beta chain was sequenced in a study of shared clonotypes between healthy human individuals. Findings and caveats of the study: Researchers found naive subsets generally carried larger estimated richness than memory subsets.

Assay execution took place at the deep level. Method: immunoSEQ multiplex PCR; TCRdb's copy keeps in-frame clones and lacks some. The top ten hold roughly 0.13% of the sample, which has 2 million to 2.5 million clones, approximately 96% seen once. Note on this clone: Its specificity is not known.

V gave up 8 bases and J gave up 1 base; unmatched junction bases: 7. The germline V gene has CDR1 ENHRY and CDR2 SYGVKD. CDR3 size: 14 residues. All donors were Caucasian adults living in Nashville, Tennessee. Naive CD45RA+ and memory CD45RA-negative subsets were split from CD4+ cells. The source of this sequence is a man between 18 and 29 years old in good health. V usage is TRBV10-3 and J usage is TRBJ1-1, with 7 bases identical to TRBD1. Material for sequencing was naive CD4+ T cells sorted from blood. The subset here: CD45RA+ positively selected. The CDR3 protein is CAISGQTTNTEAFF. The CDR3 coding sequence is TGTGCCATCTCGGGACAGACTACGAACACTGAAGCTTTCTTT.